This TCR beta chain was identified in a study of blood T cell repertoires in COVID-19. The overall study: Samples representing acute and convalescent COVID-19 were sourced from the United States, Italy and Spain. T cells, B-cell-depleted T cells, or PBMCs supplied cDNA or gDNA.

TCRdb's table, derived via immunoSEQ multiplex PCR, lists solely in-frame clones and lacks some. The profile shows some 120,000 clones, roughly 90% of them singletons. Trimming at V came to 6 bases and at J to 7 bases, leaving 10 bases not matched to a gene. The germline CDR1 and CDR2 sequences are MNHEY and SMNVEV (reference sequence). The CDR3 contains 15 residues. The receptor was isolated from a man aged 50-60 years with acute or convalescent COVID-19. The sequencing input was peripheral blood. This sequence joins TRBV27 and TRBJ1-2, with TRBD1 matching 11 bases. DNA of the CDR3: TGTGCCAGCAGGCCGATAACGGACAGGGGGCTTGGCTACACCTTC. It is translated as CASRPITDRGLGYTF.